The T cell receptor (beta chain) described here comes from a study of blood T cell repertoires in COVID-19. Looking at the study overall: Samples representing acute and convalescent COVID-19 were sourced from the United States, Italy and Spain. PBMCs, B-cell-depleted T cells, or T cells provided the cDNA or gDNA that made up the material.

In the source study's methods: Nucleated cell counts were estimated from reference gene primer amplification. Libraries were prepared by immunoSEQ multiplex PCR; TCRdb keeps only in-frame clonotypes and omits some of them. V, J and clone size derive from that table, while D and trimming were established from the DNA sequence. The sample lists 150,000 to 200,000 clones; approximately 90% were seen once. The source of this sequence is a man aged 65 to 85 with active or convalescent COVID-19. The material sequenced was peripheral blood.

Written as DNA, the CDR3 is TGCGCCAGCAGCAACCTAAACGGGACTGGGGTTTCCTACGAGCAGTACTTC. It codes for CASSNLNGTGVSYEQYF. J is TRBJ2-7 and V is TRBV5-1; D possibly corresponds to TRBD2 (6 bases). The CDR3 is made up of 17 amino acids. The V and J ends lost 4 bases and 1 base respectively, with 21 bases between them. Germline V CDR1 and CDR2: SGHRS, YFSETQ.